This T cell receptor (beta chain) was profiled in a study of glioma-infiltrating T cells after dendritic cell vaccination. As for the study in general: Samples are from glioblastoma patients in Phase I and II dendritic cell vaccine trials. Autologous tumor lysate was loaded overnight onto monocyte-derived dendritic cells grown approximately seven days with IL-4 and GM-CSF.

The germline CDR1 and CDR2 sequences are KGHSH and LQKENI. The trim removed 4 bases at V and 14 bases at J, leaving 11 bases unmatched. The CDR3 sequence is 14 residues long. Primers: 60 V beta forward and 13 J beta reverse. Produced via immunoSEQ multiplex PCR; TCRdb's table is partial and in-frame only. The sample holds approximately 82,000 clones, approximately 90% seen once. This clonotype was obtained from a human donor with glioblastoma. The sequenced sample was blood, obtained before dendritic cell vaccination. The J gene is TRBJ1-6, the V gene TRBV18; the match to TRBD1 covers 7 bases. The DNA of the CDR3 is TGTGCCAGCTCACGTAGGGACAGCGCGGAGACCCTCCACTTT. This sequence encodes CASSRRDSAETLHF. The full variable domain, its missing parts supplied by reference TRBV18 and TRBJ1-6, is NAGVMQNPRHLVRRRGQEARLRCSPMKGHSHVYWYRQLPEEGLKFMVYLQKENIIDESGMPKERFSAEFPKEGPSILRIQQVVRGDSAAYFCASSRRDSAETLHFGNGTRLTVT.